These 3 T cell receptor beta chains came from one sample sequenced in a study of shared clonotypes between healthy human individuals. Clones were sequenced by immunoSEQ multiplex PCR, and TCRdb holds only the in-frame ones, with some missing. This table has some 2 million clones, just under 95% appearing once. Naive CD8 cells were CD45RO-negative, positively selected for CCR7, excluding terminally differentiated effector memory CD45RA+ cells. The specimen sequenced was naive CD8+ T cells sorted from blood. The receptors were sampled from a man between 18 and 35 years old in good health.

J is TRBJ2-6 and V is TRBV2, with TRBD1 identical over 10 bases. V gave up 4 bases and J gave up 4 bases; unmatched junction bases: 7. The CDR3 is made up of 17 amino acids. The germline V gene has CDR1 SNHLY and CDR2 FYNNEI. CDR3 sequence: CASSARQGARGANVLTF. The DNA for the CDR3 is TGTGCCAGCAGTGCAAGACAGGGGGCGCGGGGGGCCAACGTCCTGACTTTC. Together with reference TRBV2 and TRBJ2-6, the CDR3 gives the full variable domain: EPEVTQTPSHQVTQMGQEVILRCVPISNHLYFYWYRQILGQKVEFLVSFYNNEISEKSEIFDDQFSVERPDGSNFTLKIRSTKLEDSAMYFCASSARQGARGANVLTFGAGSRLTVL.

Details on this clone: Other DNA sequences in this sample translate to the same CDR3. This chain joins TRBV27 and TRBJ2-7; D is ambiguous. The CDR3 covers 13 residues. Trimming stripped 2 bases from V and 2 bases from J, with 7 bases between. The germline V gene encodes CDR1 MNHEY and CDR2 SMNVEV (reference sequence). CDR3 nucleotide sequence: TGTGCCAGCAGTTTAACATCCACCTACGAGCAGTACTTC. It yields the protein CASSLTSTYEQYF.

This chain uses TRBV28 with TRBJ1-5; D uncertain. Germline values: CDR1 MDHEN, CDR2 SYDVKM. Deletions cut 3 bases from V and 3 bases from J, with 12 bases between. The CDR3 is made up of 15 amino acids. The CDR3 nucleotides are TGTGCCAGCAGTTTGCACTCCAGCCTCAATCAGCCCCAGCATTTT. This sequence encodes CASSLHSSLNQPQHF.